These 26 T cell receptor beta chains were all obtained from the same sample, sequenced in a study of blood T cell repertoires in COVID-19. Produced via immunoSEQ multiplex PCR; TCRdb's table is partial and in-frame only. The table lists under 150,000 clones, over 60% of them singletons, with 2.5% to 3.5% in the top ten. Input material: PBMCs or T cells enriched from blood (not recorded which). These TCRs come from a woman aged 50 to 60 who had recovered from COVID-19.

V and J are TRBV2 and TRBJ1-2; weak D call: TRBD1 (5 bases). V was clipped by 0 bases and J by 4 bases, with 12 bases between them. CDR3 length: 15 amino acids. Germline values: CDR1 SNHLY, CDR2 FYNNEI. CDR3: CASSEAFRGAYGYTF. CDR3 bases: TGTGCCAGCAGTGAAGCGTTCCGTGGGGCCTATGGCTACACCTTC.

CDR3 residues: CSVAGQYTEAFF. DNA for the CDR3: TGCAGCGTTGCGGGACAATACACTGAAGCTTTCTTT. The chain combines TRBV29-1 with TRBJ1-1; maybe TRBD1 (6 bases). Trimming shortened V by 4 bases and J by 3 bases, and 9 bases separated the two germline ends. Looked up from germline, CDR1 is SQVTM and CDR2 is ANQGSEA. The CDR3 spans 12 residues.

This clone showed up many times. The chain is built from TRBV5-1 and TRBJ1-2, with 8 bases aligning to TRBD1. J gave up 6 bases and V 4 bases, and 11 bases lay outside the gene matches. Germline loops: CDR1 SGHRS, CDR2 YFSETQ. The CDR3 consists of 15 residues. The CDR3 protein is CASSRWTGLDDGYTF. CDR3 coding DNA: TGCGCCAGCAGCCGGTGGACAGGGCTGGACGATGGCTACACCTTC.

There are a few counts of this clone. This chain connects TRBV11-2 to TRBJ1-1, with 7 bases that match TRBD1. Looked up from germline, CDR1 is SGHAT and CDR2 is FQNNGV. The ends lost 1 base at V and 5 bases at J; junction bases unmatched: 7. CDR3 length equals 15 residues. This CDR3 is CASSLVGMTGTEAFF. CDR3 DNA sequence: TGTGCCAGCAGCTTAGTCGGGATGACAGGGACTGAAGCTTTCTTT.

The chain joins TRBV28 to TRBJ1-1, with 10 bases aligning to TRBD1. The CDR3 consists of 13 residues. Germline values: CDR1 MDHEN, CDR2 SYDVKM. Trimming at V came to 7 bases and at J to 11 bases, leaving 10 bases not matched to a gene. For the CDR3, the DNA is TGTGCCAGCACGGGACAGGGGAAAGTTCGCGCTTTCTTT. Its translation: CASTGQGKVRAFF.

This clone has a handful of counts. CDR3 sequence: CASTRSQGHLYGYTF. The CDR3 bases are TGTGCCAGCACAAGGAGCCAGGGGCACCTCTATGGCTACACCTTC. The chain couples TRBV2 to TRBJ1-2; TRBD1 might be the D (6 bases). Germline V gene sequence: CDR1 SNHLY, CDR2 FYNNEI. V was shortened by 7 bases and J by 4 bases, with 19 bases between the two germline ends. CDR3 length: 15 amino acids.

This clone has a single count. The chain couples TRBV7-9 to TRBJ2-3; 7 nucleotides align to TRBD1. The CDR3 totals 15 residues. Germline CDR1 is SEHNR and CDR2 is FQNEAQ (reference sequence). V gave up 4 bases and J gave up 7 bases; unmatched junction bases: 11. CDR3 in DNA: TGTGCCAGCAGCTCCCAAGACAGGGCATTACATACGCAGTATTTT. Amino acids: CASSSQDRALHTQYF.

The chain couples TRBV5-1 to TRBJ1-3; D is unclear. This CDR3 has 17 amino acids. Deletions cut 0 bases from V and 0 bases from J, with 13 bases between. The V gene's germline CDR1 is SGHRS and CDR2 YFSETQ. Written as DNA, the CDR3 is TGCGCCAGCAGCTTGGCGGTTCTGGACTCCTCTGGAAACACCATATATTTT. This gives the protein CASSLAVLDSSGNTIYF. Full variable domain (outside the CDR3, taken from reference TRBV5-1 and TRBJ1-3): KAGVTQTPRYLIKTRGQQVTLSCSPISGHRSVSWYQQTPGQGLQFLFEYFSETQRNKGNFPGRFSGRQFSNSRSEMNVSTLELGDSALYLCASSLAVLDSSGNTIYFGEGSWLTVV.

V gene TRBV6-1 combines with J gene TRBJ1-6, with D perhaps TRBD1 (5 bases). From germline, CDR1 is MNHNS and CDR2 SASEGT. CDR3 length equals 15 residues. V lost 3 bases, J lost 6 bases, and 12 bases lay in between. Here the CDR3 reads CASSDQGIGNSPLHF. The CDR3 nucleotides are TGTGCCAGCAGTGATCAGGGAATTGGTAATTCACCCCTCCACTTT.

The DNA of the CDR3 is TGCGCCAGCAGGATGAGCGGAGTTCGGGACACTGAAGCTTTCTTT. Amino acids: CASRMSGVRDTEAFF. The chain combines TRBV5-1 with TRBJ1-1; D ambiguous. The CDR3 has 15 amino acids. CDR1 SGHRS and CDR2 YFSETQ come from the germline V gene. The V end was cut by 5 bases, the J end by 3 bases, with 17 bases between.

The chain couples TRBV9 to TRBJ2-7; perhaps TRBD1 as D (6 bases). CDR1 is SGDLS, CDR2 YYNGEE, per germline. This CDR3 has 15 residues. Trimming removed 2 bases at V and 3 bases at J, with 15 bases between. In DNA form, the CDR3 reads TGTGCCAGCAGCGTTTCGGCAGGGGATAGCTACGAGCAGTACTTC. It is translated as CASSVSAGDSYEQYF.

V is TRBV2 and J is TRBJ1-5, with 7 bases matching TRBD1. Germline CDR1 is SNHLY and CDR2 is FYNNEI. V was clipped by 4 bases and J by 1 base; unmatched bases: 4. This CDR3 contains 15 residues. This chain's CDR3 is CASSGDRVSNQPQHF. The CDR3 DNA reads TGTGCCAGCAGTGGCGACAGGGTCAGCAATCAGCCCCAGCATTTT.

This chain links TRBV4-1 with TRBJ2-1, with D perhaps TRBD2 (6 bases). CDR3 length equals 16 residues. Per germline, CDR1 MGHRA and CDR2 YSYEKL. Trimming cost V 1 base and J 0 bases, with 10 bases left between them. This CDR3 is CASSQATGSSYNEQFF. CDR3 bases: TGCGCCAGCAGCCAAGCAACCGGGAGCTCCTACAATGAGCAGTTCTTC.

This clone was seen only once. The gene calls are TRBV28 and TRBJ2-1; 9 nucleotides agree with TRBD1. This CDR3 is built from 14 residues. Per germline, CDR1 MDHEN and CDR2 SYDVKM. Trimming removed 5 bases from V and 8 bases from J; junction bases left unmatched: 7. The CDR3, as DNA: TGTGCCAGCAGTCAGACAGGGGGTGCCGATGAGCAGTTCTTC. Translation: CASSQTGGADEQFF.

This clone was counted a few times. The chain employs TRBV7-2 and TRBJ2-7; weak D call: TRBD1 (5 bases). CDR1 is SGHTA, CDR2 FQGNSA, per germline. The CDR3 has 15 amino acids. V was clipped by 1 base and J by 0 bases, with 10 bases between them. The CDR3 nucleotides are TGTGCCAGCAGCTTAGGGGCAGGGCACTCCTACGAGCAGTACTTC. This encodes CASSLGAGHSYEQYF.

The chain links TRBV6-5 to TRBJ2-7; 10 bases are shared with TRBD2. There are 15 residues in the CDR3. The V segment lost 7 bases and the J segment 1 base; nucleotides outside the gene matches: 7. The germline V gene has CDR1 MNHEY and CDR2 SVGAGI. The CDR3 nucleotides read TGTGCCAGCAACCCCCTAGCGGGGGATTCCTACGAGCAGTACTTC. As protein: CASNPLAGDSYEQYF.

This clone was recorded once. The CDR3 sequence: CASEPGSRSDEQYF. In DNA form, the CDR3 reads TGTGCCAGCGAACCGGGGTCACGCAGCGACGAGCAGTACTTC. This rearrangement joins TRBV2 to TRBJ2-7; D may be TRBD2 (5 bases). The V gene lost 8 bases and the J gene lost 5 bases, with 19 bases spanning the gap. The CDR3 contains 14 residues. Germline CDR1 and CDR2: SNHLY and FYNNEI.

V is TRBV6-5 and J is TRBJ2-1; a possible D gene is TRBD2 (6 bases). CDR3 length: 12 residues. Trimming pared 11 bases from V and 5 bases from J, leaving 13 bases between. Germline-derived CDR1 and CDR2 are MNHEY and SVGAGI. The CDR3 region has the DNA TGTGCCGCTGGGACTTCCAACAATGAGCAGTTCTTC. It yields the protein CAAGTSNNEQFF.

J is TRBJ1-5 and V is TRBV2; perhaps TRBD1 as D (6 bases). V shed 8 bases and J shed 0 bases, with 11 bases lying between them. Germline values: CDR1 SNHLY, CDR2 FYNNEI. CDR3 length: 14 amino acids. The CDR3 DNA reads TGTGCCAGCCATCGGGACACTAGCAATCAGCCCCAGCATTTT. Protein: CASHRDTSNQPQHF.

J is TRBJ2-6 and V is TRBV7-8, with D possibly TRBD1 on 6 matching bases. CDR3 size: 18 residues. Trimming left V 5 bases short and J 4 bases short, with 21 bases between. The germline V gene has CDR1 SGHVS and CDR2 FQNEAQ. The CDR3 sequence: CASSPRTAGPAGANVLTF. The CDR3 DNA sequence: TGTGCCAGCAGCCCGAGGACAGCCGGGCCCGCCGGGGCCAACGTCCTGACTTTC.

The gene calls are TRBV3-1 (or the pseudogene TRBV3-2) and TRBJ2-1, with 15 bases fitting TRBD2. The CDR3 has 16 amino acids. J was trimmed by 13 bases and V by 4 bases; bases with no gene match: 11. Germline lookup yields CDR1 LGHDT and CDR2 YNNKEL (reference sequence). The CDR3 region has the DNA TGTGCCAGCAGCCCCGCTGCGGGACTAGCGGGGGGCTCACAGTTCTTC. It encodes CASSPAAGLAGGSQFF.

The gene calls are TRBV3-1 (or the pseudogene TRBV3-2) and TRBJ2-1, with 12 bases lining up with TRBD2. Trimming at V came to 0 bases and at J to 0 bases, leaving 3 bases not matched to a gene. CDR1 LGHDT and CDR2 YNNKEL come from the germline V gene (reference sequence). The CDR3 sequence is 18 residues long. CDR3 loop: CASSQEGLAGSSYNEQFF. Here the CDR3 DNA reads TGTGCCAGCAGCCAAGAAGGACTAGCGGGGAGCTCCTACAATGAGCAGTTCTTC.

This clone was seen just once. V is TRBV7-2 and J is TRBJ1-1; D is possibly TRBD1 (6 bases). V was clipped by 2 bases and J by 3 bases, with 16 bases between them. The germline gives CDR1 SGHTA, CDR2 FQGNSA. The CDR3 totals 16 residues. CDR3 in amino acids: CASSLLGGLRDTEAFF. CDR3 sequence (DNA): TGTGCCAGCAGCTTATTGGGGGGGCTAAGGGACACTGAAGCTTTCTTT.

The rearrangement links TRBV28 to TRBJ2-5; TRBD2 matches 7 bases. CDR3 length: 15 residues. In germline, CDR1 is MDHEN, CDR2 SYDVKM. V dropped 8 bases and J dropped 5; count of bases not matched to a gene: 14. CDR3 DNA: TGTGCCAGCGGGGAGGCGGGAGAGGTGGGGGAGACCCAGTACTTC. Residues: CASGEAGEVGETQYF.

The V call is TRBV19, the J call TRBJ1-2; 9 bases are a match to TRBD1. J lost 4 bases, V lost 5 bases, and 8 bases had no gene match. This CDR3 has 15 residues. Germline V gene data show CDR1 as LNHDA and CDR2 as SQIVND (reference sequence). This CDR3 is CASSARDREFYGYTF. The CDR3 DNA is TGTGCCAGTAGTGCACGGGACAGGGAATTCTATGGCTACACCTTC.

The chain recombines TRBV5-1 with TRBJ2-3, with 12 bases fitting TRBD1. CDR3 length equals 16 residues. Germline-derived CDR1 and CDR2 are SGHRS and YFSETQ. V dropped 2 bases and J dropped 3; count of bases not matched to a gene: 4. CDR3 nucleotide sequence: TGCGCCAGCAGCTTTTCGGGACAGGGGGCAACAGATACGCAGTATTTT. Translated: CASSFSGQGATDTQYF. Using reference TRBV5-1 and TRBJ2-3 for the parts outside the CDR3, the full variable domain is KAGVTQTPRYLIKTRGQQVTLSCSPISGHRSVSWYQQTPGQGLQFLFEYFSETQRNKGNFPGRFSGRQFSNSRSEMNVSTLELGDSALYLCASSFSGQGATDTQYFGPGTRLTVL.